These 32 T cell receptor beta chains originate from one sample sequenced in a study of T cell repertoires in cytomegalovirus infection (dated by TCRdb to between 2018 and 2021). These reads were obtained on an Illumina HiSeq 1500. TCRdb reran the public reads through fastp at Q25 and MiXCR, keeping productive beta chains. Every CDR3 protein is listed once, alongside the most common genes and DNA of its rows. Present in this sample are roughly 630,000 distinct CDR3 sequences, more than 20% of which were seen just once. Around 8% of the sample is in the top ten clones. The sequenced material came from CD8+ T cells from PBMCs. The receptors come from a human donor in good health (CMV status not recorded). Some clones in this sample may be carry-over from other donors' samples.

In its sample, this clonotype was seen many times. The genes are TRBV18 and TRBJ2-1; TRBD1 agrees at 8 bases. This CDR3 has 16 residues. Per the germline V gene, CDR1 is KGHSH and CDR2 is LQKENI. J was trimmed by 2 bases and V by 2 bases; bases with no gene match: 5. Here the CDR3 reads CASSPTAQGAYNEQFF. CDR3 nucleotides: TGTGCCAGCTCACCAACGGCACAGGGGGCCTACAATGAGCAGTTCTTC.

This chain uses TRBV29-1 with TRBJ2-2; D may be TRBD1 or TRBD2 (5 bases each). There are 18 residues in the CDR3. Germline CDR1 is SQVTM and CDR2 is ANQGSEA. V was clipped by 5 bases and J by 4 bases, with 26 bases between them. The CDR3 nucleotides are TGCAGCGTTCCCTCGTCATCGTTTCATGGGGGTGGCACCGGGGAGCTGTTTTTT. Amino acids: CSVPSSSFHGGGTGELFF.

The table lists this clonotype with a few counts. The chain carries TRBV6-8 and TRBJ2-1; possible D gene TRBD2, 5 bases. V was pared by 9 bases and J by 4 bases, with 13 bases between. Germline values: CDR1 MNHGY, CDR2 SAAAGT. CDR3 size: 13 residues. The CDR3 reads CASSEDFYNEQFF. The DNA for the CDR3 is TGTGCCAGTTCAGAGGACTTTTACAATGAGCAGTTCTTC.

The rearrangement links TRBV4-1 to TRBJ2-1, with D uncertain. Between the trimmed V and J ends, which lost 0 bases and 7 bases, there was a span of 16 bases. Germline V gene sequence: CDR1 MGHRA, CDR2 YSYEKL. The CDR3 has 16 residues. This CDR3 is CASSQERHGVTNEQFF. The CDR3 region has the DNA TGCGCCAGCAGCCAAGAACGGCACGGCGTGACGAATGAGCAGTTCTTC.

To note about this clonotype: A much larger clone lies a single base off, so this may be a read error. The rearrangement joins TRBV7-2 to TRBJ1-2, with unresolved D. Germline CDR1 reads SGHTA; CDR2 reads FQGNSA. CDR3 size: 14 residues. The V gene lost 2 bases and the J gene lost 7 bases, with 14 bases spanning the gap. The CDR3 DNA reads TGTGCCAGCAGCTTAAACGGGCCCAATGGTGGCTACACCTTC. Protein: CASSLNGPNGGYTF.

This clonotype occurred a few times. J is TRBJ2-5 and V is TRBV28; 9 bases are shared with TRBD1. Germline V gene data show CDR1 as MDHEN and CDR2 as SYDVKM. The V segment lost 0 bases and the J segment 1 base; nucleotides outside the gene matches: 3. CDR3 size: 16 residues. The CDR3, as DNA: TGTGCCAGCAGTTTATGGGACAGGGGATCCCAAGAGACCCAGTACTTC. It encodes CASSLWDRGSQETQYF.

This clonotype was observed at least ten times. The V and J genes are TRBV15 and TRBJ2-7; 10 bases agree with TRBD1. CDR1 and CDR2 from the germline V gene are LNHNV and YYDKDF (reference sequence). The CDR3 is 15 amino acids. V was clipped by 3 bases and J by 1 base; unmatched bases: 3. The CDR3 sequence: CATSSRTGGSYEQYF. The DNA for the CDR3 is TGTGCCACCAGCAGTCGGACAGGGGGGTCCTACGAGCAGTACTTC.

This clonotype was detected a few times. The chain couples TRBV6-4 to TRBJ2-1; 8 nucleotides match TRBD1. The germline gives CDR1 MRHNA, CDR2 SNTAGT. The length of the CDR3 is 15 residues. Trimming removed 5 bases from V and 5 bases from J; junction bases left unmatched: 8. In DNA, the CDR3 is TGTGCCAGCAGTTCCGGGACAGGTAATCACAATGAGCAGTTCTTC. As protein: CASSSGTGNHNEQFF.

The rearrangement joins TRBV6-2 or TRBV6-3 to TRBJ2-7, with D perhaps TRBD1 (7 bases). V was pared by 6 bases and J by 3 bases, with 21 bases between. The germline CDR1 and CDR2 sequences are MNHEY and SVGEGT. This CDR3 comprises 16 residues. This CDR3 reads CASSYSPRQGGYEQYV. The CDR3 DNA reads TGTGCCAGCAGCTATTCACCTCGGCAGGGGGGCTACGAGCAGTACGTC.

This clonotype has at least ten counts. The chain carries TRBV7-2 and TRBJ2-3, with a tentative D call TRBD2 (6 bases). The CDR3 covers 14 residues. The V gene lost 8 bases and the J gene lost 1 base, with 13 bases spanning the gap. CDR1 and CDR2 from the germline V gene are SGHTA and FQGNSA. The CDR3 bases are TGTGCCAGCGGCGGGGCTAGCCGCACAGATACGCAGTATTTT. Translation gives CASGGASRTDTQYF.

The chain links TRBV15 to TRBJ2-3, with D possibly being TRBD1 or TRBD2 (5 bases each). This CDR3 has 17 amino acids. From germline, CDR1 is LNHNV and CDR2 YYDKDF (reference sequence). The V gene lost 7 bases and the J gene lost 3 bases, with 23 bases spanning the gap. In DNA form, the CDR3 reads TGTGCCACCACCAGTCCCCGATCGGACGGGGCAACAGATACGCAGTATTTT. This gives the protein CATTSPRSDGATDTQYF.

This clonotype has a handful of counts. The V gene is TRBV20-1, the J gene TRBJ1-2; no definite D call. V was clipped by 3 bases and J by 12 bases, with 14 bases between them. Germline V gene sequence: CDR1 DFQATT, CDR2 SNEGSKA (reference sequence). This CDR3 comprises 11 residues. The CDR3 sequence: CSASREAADTF. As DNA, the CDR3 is TGCAGTGCTAGTCGGGAGGCGGCGGACACCTTC.

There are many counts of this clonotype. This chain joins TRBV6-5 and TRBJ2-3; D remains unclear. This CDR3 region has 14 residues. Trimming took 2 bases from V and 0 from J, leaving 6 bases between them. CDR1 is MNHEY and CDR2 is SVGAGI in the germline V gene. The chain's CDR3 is CASSYATSTDTQYF. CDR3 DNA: TGTGCCAGCAGTTACGCAACTAGCACAGATACGCAGTATTTT.

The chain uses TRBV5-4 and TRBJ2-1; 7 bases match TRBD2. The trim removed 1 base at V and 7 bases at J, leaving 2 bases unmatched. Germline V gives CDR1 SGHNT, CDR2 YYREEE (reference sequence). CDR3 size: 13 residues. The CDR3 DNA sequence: TGTGCCAGCAGCTTGTGGGGGGGGAATGAGCAGTTCTTC. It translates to CASSLWGGNEQFF.

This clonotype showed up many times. DNA of the CDR3: TGTGCCAGCAGTTCCCCCCGACCAGCGGCGAACTACGAGCAGTACGTC. It yields the protein CASSSPRPAANYEQYV. The rearrangement uses TRBV6-2 or TRBV6-3 and TRBJ2-7; possible D gene TRBD2, 5 bases. The germline gives CDR1 MNHEY, CDR2 SVGEGT. This CDR3 comprises 16 residues. The ends were cut back, 4 bases at V and 3 bases at J, with 19 bases in the middle.

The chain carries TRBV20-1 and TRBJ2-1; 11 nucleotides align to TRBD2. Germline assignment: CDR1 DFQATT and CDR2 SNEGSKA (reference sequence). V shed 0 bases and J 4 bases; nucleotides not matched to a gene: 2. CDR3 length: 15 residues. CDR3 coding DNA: TGCAGTGCTAGAGAGGGACTAGCGGAATACAATGAGCAGTTCTTC. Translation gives CSAREGLAEYNEQFF.

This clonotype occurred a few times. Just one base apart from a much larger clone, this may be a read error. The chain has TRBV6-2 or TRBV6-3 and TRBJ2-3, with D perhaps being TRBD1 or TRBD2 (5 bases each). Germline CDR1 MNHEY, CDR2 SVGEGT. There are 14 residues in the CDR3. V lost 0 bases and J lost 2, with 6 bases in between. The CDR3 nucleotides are TGTGCCAGCAGTTACTCGGGGGTCACAGATACGCAGTATTTT. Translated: CASSYSGVTDTQYF.

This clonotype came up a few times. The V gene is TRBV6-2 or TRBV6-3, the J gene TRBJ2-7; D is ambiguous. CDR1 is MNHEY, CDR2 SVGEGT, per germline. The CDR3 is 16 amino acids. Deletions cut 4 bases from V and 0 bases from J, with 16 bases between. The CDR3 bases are TGTGCCAGCAGTTCGCGGTGGGCGGCGAGCTCCTACGAGCAGTACGTC. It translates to CASSSRWAASSYEQYV.

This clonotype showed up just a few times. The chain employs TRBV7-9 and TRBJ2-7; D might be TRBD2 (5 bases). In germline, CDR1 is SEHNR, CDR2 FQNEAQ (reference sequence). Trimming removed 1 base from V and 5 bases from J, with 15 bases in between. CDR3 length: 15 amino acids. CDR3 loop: CASSLVSGGGNEQYF. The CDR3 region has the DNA TGTGCCAGCAGCTTAGTATCCGGAGGTGGGAACGAGCAGTACTTC. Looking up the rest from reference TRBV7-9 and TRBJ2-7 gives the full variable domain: DTGVSQNPRHKITKRGQNVTFRCDPISEHNRLYWYRQTLGQGPEFLTYFQNEAQLEKSRLLSDRFSAERPKGSFSTLEIQRTEQGDSAMYLCASSLVSGGGNEQYFGPGTRLTVT.

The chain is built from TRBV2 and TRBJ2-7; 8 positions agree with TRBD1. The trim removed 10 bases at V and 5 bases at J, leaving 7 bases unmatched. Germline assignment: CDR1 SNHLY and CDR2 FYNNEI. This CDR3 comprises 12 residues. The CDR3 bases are TGTGCCATCGGGACAGGTTTTAACGAGCAGTACTTC. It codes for CAIGTGFNEQYF.

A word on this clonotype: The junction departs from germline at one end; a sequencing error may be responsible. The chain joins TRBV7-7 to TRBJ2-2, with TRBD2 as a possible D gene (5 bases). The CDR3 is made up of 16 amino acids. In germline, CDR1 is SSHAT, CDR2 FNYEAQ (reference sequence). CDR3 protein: CASSPILGVGTGELFF. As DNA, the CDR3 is TGTGCTAGCAGCCCAATACTAGGCGTGGGCACCGGGGAGCTGTTTTTT. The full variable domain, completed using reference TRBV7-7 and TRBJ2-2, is GAGVSQSPRYKVTKRGQDVTLRCDPISSHATLYWYQQALGQGPEFLTYFNYEAQPDKSGLPSDRFSAERPEGSISTLTIQRTEQRDSAMYRCASSPILGVGTGELFFGEGSRLTVL.

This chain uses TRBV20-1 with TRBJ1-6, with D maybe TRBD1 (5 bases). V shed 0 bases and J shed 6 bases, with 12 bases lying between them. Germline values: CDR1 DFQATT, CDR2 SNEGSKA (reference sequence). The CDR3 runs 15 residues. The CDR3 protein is CSARDQRGGNSPLHF. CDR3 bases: TGCAGTGCTAGAGATCAACGGGGCGGTAATTCACCCCTCCACTTT.

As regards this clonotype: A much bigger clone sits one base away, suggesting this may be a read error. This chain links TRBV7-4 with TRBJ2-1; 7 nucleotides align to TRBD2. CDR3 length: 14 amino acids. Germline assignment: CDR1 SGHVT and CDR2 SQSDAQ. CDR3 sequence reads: CVSRASGSYNEQFF. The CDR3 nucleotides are TGTGTCAGCAGGGCTAGCGGCTCCTACAATGAGCAGTTCTTC.

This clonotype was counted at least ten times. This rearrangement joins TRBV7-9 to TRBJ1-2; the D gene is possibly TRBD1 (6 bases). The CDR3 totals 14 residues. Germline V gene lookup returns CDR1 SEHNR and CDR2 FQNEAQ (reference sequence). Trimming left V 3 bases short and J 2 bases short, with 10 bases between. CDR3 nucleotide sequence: TGTGCCAGCAGCTTCCCAGGGGCAAACTATGGCTACACCTTC. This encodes CASSFPGANYGYTF.

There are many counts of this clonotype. CDR3 residues: CASSQDGQQNWGGGDTQYF. Here the CDR3 DNA reads TGCGCCAGCAGCCAAGATGGACAGCAAAATTGGGGGGGCGGAGATACGCAGTATTTT. The chain uses TRBV4-1 and TRBJ2-3; D might be TRBD2 (7 bases). CDR1 is MGHRA, CDR2 YSYEKL, per germline. Trimming left V 0 bases short and J 5 bases short, with 24 bases between. This CDR3 is 19 amino acids long.

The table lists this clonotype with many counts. CDR3 in amino acids: CASSYNPGTGELFF. The DNA of the CDR3 is TGTGCCAGCAGCTACAATCCGGGCACCGGGGAGCTGTTTTTT. The rearrangement uses TRBV7-9 and TRBJ2-2; the D is unclear. V was pared by 4 bases and J by 4 bases, with 10 bases between. Germline CDR1 is SEHNR and CDR2 is FQNEAQ (reference sequence). CDR3 length: 14 amino acids.

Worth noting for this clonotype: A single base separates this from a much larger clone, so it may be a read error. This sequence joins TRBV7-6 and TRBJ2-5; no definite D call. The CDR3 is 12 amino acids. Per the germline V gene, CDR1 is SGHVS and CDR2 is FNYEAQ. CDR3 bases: TGTGTCAGCAGAGACGGGTCCCCGACCCAGTACTTC. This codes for CVSRDGSPTQYF.

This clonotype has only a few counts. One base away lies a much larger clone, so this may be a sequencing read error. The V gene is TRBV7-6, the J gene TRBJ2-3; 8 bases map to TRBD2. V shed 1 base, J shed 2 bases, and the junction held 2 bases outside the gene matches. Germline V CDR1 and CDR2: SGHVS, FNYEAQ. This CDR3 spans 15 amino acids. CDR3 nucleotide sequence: TGTGCCAGCAGCTTAGTAGCGGGGTTCACAGATACGCAGTATTTT. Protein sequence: CASSLVAGFTDTQYF.

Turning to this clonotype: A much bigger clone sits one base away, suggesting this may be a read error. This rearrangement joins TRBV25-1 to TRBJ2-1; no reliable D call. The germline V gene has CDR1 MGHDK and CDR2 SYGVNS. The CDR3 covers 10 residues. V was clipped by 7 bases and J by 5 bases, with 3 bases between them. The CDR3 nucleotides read TGTGCCAGCAACGACAATGAGCAGTTCTTC. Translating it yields CASNDNEQFF.

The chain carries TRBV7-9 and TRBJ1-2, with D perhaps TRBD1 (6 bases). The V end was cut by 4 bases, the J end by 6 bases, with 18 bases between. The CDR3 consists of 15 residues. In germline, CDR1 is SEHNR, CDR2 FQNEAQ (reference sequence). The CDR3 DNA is TGTGCCAGCAGCTGGCGACAGGCTAAACTCCATGGCTACACCTTC. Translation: CASSWRQAKLHGYTF.

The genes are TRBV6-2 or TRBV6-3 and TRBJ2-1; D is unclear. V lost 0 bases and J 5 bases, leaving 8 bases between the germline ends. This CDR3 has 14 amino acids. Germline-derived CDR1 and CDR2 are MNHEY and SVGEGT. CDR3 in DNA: TGTGCCAGCAGTTACTCTCCCAAGAACAATGAGCAGTTCTTC. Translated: CASSYSPKNNEQFF.

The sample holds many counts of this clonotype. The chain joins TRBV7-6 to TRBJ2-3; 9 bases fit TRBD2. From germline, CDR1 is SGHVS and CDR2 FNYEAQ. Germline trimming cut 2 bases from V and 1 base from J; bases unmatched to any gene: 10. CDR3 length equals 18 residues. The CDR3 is CASSLTAGGPDRTDTQYF. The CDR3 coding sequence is TGTGCCAGCAGCTTAACGGCGGGGGGGCCTGACCGCACAGATACGCAGTATTTT.